These T cell receptor beta chains were read from a single sample in a study of radiation and T cells in renal cell carcinoma. TCRdb's copy holds only in-frame clones and misses some; the assay was immunoSEQ multiplex PCR. In the table there are about 130,000 clones, roughly 80% of which are singletons. The sample consisted of blood, taken from a patient whose treatment included radiotherapy and nephrectomy. The source is a woman in her sixties or seventies with renal cell carcinoma. The conserved cysteine and the conserved F or W are not part of the CDR3 here.

V gene,J gene,CDR3 protein
TRBV27,TRBJ2-7,ASSIGRHYEQY
TRBV7-2,TRBJ2-7,ASSGRQGISSYEQY
TRBV5-6,TRBJ2-3,ASRWRGTDTQY
TRBV7-9,TRBJ1-2,ASSSPQGDIYGYT
TRBV6-1,TRBJ2-5,ASGIGSVGETQY
TRBV28,TRBJ1-1,ASSSPLTGNTEAF
TRBV7-2,TRBJ1-2,ASSPDPGRSYGYT
TRBV30,TRBJ1-1,AWSPRVNTEAF
TRBV2,TRBJ1-1,ASSTPWRQGAILNTEAF
TRBV9,TRBJ1-1,ASSAGDSYLNTEAF
TRBV5-1,TRBJ2-5,ASSPSVGNQETQY
TRBV6-1,TRBJ1-1,ASSSSGTSWAF
TRBV5-4,TRBJ2-1,ASSVTSGRARNEQF
TRBV7-9,TRBJ2-7,ASSLEDRAYEQY
TRBV19,TRBJ1-5,ASMGRDNQPQH
TRBV5-4,TRBJ1-2,ASSLVGIGHGYT
TRBV28,TRBJ1-5,ASRGPGTRPQH
TRBV5-6,TRBJ1-6,ASSLAGTARPTIWSPLH
TRBV15,TRBJ1-2,ATSRGGQNPQPYGYT
TRBV6-1,TRBJ1-5,ASSEFWGAGQPQH
TRBV23-1,TRBJ1-4,ASSSSGTGDEKLF
TRBV5-6,TRBJ2-7,ASSPPGQGSEQY
TRBV19,TRBJ2-3,ASSQDFTDTQY
TRBV7-3,TRBJ1-1,ASSLQGDTEAF
TRBV5-1,TRBJ1-6,ASSLVGLNSPLH
TRBV4-3,TRBJ1-3,ASSQEGGFGNTIY
TRBV6-5,TRBJ1-1,ASSYSQGLWNTEAF
TRBV7-9,TRBJ2-5,ASSRGGTLQETQY
TRBV6-1,TRBJ1-6,ASTPTRVTNSPLH
TRBV5-4,TRBJ2-3,ASSLVVGRGEAQY
TRBV7-9,TRBJ2-6,ASSLGPSGGANVLT
TRBV27,TRBJ2-7,ASSLPSGLAGGREQY
TRBV7-7,TRBJ1-1,ASSLSSNTEAF
TRBV10-2,TRBJ1-4,ASLPPPPDEKLF
TRBV6-1,-,ASSEVGGQGASYEQY
TRBV4-2,TRBJ2-3,ASSQAWPADSTDTQY
TRBV6-6,TRBJ2-2,ASSYDREGVGELF
TRBV19,TRBJ1-1,ASATKNTEAF
TRBV15,TRBJ2-1,ATSRDYGSRDFNEQF
TRBV27,TRBJ1-5,ASSLARAPGPQH
TRBV5-4,TRBJ2-3,ASSWGAGPGVDTQY
TRBV5-6,TRBJ1-2,ASTPGGGQGVTNYGYT
TRBV6-6,TRBJ1-1,ASSAGTGGTEAF